This TCR beta chain was recovered during a study of cytomegalovirus exposure and HLA in healthy donors. Study conclusions and caveats: A later analysis reported that several of the most significant clusters appeared to be linked to common viral pathogens, among them Epstein-Barr virus. Per a later analysis, about 17,000 TCR beta sequences showed association with HLA alleles at 0.05 false discovery rate.

The primer mix had 60 Vbeta and 13 Jbeta primers. Method: immunoSEQ multiplex PCR; TCRdb's copy keeps in-frame clones and lacks some. The sample has under 300,000 clones, about 81% seen once. In regard to this clone: Antigen: not known.

Germline values: CDR1 SGHRS, CDR2 YFSETQ. This CDR3 region has 17 residues. The trim removed 0 bases at V and 5 bases at J, leaving 7 bases unmatched. This receptor was taken from an older woman in good health and CMV-seropositive. The source material was PBMCs. The chain is built from TRBV5-1 and TRBJ2-2; 10 bases are a match to TRBD1. The CDR3 region has the DNA TGCGCCAGCAGCTTGGCCCGGACAGGGGGTGGAACCGGGGAGCTGTTTTTT. Its protein product is CASSLARTGGGTGELFF.